This TCR beta chain comes out of a study of read filtering for tumor transcriptome and immune sequencing. For the study at large: Patients were 17 to 20 male and roughly 15 female, mean age around 67 years, range about 45 to 85. Per sample, TCR-region reads ranged about 3.5 to 11 million by IR-seq, about 75 to 1,300 by RNA-seq.

The CDR3 contains 16 residues. Trimming took 5 bases from V and 2 from J; bases not matched to a gene: 7. CDR1 and CDR2 (germline): SQVTM, ANQGSEA. Molecular barcoded adaptors covering alpha/delta and beta/gamma chains were used on 400 ng RNA. TCRdb re-called the reads with MiXCR, one entry per CDR3 protein. Here the sample spans over 25,000 distinct CDR3 sequences, approximately 14% being singletons. Many counts were recorded for this clonotype. The source is a donor at least 40 years old with multiple myeloma. Sequences were obtained from a population of CD138-negative cells sorted from bone marrow. The chain recombines TRBV29-1 with TRBJ2-6; 9 bases map to TRBD1. CDR3 sequence: CSVKQTGGPGANVLTF. In DNA, the CDR3 is TGCAGCGTTAAACAAACAGGGGGCCCTGGGGCCAACGTCCTGACTTTC.